This T cell receptor (beta chain) derives from a study of Ad26.COV2.S vaccination and SARS-CoV-2 variants. From germline, CDR1 is KGHSH and CDR2 LQKENI. The CDR3 has 17 residues. The junction had 11 bases not matched to a gene; V was cut back by 4 bases and J by 5 bases. Measured with immunoSEQ multiplex PCR; TCRdb has only the in-frame clones, and not every one. The table includes about 350,000 clones, 80% to 90% detected once. Treatment in this sample: 19 received Ad26.COV2.S at low or high dose, single or two shots; roughly 5 received placebo; per-sample allocation not given. The samples date from day 63 after the first vaccine or placebo injection.

This TCR derives from a person between 18 and 65 years old who received the Ad26.COV2.S COVID-19 vaccine or a placebo. The source was peripheral blood, collected in a trial of Ad26.COV2.S vaccine versus placebo. V is TRBV18 and J is TRBJ2-1, with 10 bases aligning to TRBD1. DNA for the CDR3: TGTGCCAGCTCACACGCCGCCGGGACAGGGGTCCACAATGAGCAGTTCTTC. It specifies CASSHAAGTGVHNEQFF.